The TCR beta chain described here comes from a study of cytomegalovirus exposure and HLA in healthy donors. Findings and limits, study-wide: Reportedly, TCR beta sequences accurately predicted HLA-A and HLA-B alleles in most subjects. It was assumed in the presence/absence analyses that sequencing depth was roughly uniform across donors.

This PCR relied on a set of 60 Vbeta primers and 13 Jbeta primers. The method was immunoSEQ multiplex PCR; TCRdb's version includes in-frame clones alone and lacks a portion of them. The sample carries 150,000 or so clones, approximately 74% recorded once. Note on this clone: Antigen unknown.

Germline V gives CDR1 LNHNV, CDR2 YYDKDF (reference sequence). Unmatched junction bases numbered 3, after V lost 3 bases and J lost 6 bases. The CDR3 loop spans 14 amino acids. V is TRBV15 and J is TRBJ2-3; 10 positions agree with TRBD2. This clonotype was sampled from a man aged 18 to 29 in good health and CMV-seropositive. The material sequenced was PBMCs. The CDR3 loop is CATSRLAGADTQYF. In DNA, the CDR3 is TGTGCCACCAGCAGGCTAGCGGGGGCGGATACGCAGTATTTT. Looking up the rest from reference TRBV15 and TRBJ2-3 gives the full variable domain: DAMVIQNPRYQVTQFGKPVTLSCSQTLNHNVMYWYQQKSSQAPKLLFHYYDKDFNNEADTPDNFQSRRPNTSFCFLDIRSPGLGDTAMYLCATSRLAGADTQYFGPGTRLTVL.